This T cell receptor beta chain was documented in a study of shared T cell receptors in the human thymus. TCRdb's copy holds only in-frame clones and misses some; the assay was immunoSEQ multiplex PCR. The sample comprises 600,000 to 900,000 clones, 70% to 90% of which are singletons, and around 0.0099% rests with the top ten. CDR3 length: 13 residues. V was cut by 5 bases and J by 5 bases, with 12 bases left in between. Germline-derived CDR1 and CDR2 are MNHEY and SVGAGI. The sample also formed part of further work on human thymus T cells. That investigation notes: Surgeons resected thymus tissue during corrective heart surgery. Thymic and blood repertoires showed apparently biased V and J gene usage. Reports from related research described highly overlapping thymic repertoires among unrelated individuals.

The source material was thymocytes. The rearrangement joins TRBV6-5 to TRBJ1-1; no clear D. The clonotype originates from a girl in the first two years of life with a congenital heart defect. The CDR3 region has the DNA TGTGCCAGCAGTGAAGGACGGGAAACTGAAGCTTTCTTT. Protein product: CASSEGRETEAFF.